Listed below are T cell receptor beta chains from one sample, sequenced in a study of identical twins. TCRdb independently ran MiXCR on the 5' RACE reads; one entry per CDR3 protein. The data contain roughly 720,000 distinct CDR3 sequences, over 15% of them singletons. This sample also appeared in a second study, on T cells expressing NK-cell markers.

Sequencing input: PBMCs. These receptors were taken from a young woman in good health. Each CDR3 is given with its conserved first and last residue. Each record gives: CDR3 DNA, CDR3 protein, clone size, V gene, D gene, J gene. A D gene is named only where the DNA matches it firmly. The size field is filled for only some rows; it gives once, few, many or a size class.

TGTGCCAGCAAGGAAGCTAGCTCCAATGAGCAGTTCTTC	CASKEASSNEQFF	-	TRBV2	-	TRBJ2-1
TGTGCCAGCACCATCCCACGAGAGAACACTGAAGCTTTCTTT	CASTIPRENTEAFF	-	TRBV5-6	-	TRBJ1-1
TGTGCCAGCAGTTTCCCCCCGCATATAAATGAGCAGTTCTTC	CASSFPPHINEQFF	many	TRBV12-3/TRBV12-4	-	TRBJ2-1
TGTGCCATCGCGGGAGGCGCAGATACGCAGTATTTT	CAIAGGADTQYF	few	TRBV10-3	TRBD2	TRBJ2-3
TGTGCCAGCAGCGCAGCGGGAACCTCCTACGAGCAGTACTTC	CASSAAGTSYEQYF	few	TRBV9	TRBD2	TRBJ2-7
TGTGCCAGCTCGGCAGGGTTTTGGGACGAGCAGTACTTC	CASSAGFWDEQYF	few	TRBV18	-	TRBJ2-7
TGTGCCAGCAGTTACTCAGCGGGAGGGGACGGCGAGCAGTTCTTC	CASSYSAGGDGEQFF	-	TRBV6-5	TRBD2	TRBJ2-1
TGTGCCAGCAGCGGAAACCGGGACAGGGTTTCCTACGAGCAGTACTTC	CASSGNRDRVSYEQYF	-	TRBV2	TRBD1	TRBJ2-7
TGTGCCACTAAAGGTGGGGAGTCGGAGACCCAGTACTTC	CATKGGESETQYF	few	TRBV10-3	-	TRBJ2-5
TGCAGTGCACCCAGGGCGGGAAACACTGAAGCTTTCTTT	CSAPRAGNTEAFF	-	TRBV20-1	-	TRBJ1-1
TGTGCCAGCAGACTAGCGGGAGGGTTAGCCAATGAGCAGTTCTTC	CASRLAGGLANEQFF	-	TRBV12-3/TRBV12-4	TRBD2	TRBJ2-1
TGCAGTGTAAGGAAGGGGGATAGCAATCAGCCCCAGCATTTT	CSVRKGDSNQPQHF	few	TRBV20-1	-	TRBJ1-5
TGTGCCAGCTCCCGTATCGGGGGGAAAGAGACCCAGTACTTC	CASSRIGGKETQYF	few	TRBV27	TRBD2	TRBJ2-5
TGTGCCAGCTGCGAGAGCGACAAAAACATTCAGTACTTC	CASCESDKNIQYF	-	TRBV6-6	-	TRBJ2-4